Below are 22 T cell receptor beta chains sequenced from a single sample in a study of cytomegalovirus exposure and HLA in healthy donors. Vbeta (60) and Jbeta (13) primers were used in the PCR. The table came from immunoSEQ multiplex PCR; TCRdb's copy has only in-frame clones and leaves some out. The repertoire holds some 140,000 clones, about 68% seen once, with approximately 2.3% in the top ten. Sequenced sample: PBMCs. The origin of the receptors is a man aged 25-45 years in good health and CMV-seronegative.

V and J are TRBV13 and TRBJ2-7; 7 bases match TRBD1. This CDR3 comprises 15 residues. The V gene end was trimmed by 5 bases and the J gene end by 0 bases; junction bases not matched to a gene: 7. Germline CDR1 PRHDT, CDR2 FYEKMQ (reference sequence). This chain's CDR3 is CASSPRDSISYEQYF. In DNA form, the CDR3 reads TGTGCCAGCAGCCCTCGGGACAGTATCTCCTACGAGCAGTACTTC. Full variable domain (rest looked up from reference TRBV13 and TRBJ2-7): AAGVIQSPRHLIKEKRETATLKCYPIPRHDTVYWYQQGPGQDPQFLISFYEKMQSDKGSIPDRFSAQQFSDYHSELNMSSLELGDSALYFCASSPRDSISYEQYFGPGTRLTVT.

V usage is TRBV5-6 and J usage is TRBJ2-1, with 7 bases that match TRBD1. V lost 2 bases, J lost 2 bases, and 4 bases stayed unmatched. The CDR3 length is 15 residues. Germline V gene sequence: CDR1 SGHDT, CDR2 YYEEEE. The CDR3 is CASSFTGDPYNEQFF. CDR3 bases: TGTGCCAGCAGCTTCACAGGGGACCCCTACAATGAGCAGTTCTTC.

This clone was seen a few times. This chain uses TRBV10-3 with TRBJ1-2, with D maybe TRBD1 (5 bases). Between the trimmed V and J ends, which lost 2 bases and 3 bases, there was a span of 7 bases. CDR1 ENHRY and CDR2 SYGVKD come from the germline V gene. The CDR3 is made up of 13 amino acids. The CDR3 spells CAISETRDYGYTF. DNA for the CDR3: TGTGCCATCAGTGAGACCAGGGACTATGGCTACACCTTC.

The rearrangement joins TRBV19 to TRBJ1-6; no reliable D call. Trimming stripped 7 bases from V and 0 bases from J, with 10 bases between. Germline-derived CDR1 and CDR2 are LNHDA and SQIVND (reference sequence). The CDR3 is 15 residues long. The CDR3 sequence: CASKVGSSYNSPLHF. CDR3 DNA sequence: TGTGCCAGTAAAGTCGGGAGCTCCTATAATTCACCCCTCCACTTT.

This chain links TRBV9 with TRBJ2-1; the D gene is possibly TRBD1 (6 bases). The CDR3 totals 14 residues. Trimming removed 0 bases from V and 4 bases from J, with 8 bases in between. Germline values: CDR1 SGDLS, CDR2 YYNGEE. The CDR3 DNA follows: TGTGCCAGCAGCGTAGCGGGGACATACAATGAGCAGTTCTTC. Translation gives CASSVAGTYNEQFF.

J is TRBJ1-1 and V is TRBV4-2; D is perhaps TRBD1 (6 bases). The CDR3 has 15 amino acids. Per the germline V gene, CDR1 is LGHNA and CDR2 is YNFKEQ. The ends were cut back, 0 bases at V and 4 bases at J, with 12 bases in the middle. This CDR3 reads CASSQEQRGGTEAFF. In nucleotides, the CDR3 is TGTGCCAGCAGCCAAGAACAAAGGGGGGGCACTGAAGCTTTCTTT.

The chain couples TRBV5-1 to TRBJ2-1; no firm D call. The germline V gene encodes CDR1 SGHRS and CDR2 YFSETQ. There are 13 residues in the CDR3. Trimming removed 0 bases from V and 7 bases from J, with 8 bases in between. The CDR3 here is CASSLVTENEQFF. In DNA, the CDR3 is TGCGCCAGCAGCTTGGTTACCGAGAATGAGCAGTTCTTC.

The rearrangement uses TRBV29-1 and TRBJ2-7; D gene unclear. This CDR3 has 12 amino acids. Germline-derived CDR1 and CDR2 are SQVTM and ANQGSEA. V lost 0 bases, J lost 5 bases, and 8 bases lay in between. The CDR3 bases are TGCAGCGTTGAAGATGGCACAAACGAGCAGTACTTC. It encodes CSVEDGTNEQYF.

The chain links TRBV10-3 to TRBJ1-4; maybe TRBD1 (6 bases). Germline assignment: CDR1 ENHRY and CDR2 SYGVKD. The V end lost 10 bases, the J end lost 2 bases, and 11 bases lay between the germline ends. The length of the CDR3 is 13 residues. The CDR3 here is CATNRETNEKLFF. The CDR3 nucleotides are TGTGCCACAAACAGGGAGACTAATGAAAAACTGTTTTTT.

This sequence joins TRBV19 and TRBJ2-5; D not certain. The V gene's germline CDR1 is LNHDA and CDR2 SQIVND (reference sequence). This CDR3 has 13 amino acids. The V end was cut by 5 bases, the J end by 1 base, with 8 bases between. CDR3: CASSWALQETQYF. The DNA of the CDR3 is TGTGCCAGTAGTTGGGCCCTCCAAGAGACCCAGTACTTC. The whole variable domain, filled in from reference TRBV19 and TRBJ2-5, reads DGGITQSPKYLFRKEGQNVTLSCEQNLNHDAMYWYRQDPGQGLRLIYYSQIVNDFQKGDIAEGYSVSREKKESFPLTVTSAQKNPTAFYLCASSWALQETQYFGPGTRLLVL.

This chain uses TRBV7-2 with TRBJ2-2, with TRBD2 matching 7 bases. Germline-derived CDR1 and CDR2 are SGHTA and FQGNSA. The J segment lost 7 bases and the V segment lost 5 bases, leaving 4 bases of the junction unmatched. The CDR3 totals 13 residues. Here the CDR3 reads CASSPRTSGELFF. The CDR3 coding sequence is TGTGCCAGCAGCCCCCGGACTAGCGGGGAGCTGTTTTTT. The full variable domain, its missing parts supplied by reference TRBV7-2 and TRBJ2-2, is GAGVSQSPSNKVTEKGKDVELRCDPISGHTALYWYRQSLGQGLEFLIYFQGNSAPDKSGLPSDRFSAERTGGSVSTLTIQRTQQEDSAVYLCASSPRTSGELFFGEGSRLTVL.

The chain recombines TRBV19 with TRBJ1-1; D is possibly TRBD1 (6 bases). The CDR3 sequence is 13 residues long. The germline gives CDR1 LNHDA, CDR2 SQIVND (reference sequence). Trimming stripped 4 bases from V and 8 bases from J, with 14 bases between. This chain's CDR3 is CASSTQGFGEAFF. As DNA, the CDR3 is TGTGCCAGTAGTACCCAGGGGTTCGGCGAAGCTTTCTTT. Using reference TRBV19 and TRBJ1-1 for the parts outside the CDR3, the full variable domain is DGGITQSPKYLFRKEGQNVTLSCEQNLNHDAMYWYRQDPGQGLRLIYYSQIVNDFQKGDIAEGYSVSREKKESFPLTVTSAQKNPTAFYLCASSTQGFGEAFFGQGTRLTVV.

CDR3 sequence reads: CASSWGAGQGREQYF. CDR3 sequence (DNA): TGCGCCAGCAGCTGGGGAGCGGGACAGGGTCGCGAGCAGTACTTC. The genes are TRBV5-1 and TRBJ2-7; 9 bases are a match to TRBD1. This CDR3 spans 15 amino acids. Germline trimming cut 3 bases from V and 6 bases from J; bases unmatched to any gene: 10. Germline values: CDR1 SGHRS, CDR2 YFSETQ.

This CDR3 is CASSPGAGTYEQYF. The CDR3 DNA sequence: TGTGCCAGCAGCCCAGGGGCCGGGACCTACGAGCAGTACTTC. The J gene is TRBJ2-7, the V gene TRBV4-2; the D gene is possibly TRBD1 (6 bases). Between the trimmed V and J ends, which lost 4 bases and 2 bases, there was a span of 12 bases. CDR3 size: 14 residues. In germline, CDR1 is LGHNA, CDR2 YNFKEQ.

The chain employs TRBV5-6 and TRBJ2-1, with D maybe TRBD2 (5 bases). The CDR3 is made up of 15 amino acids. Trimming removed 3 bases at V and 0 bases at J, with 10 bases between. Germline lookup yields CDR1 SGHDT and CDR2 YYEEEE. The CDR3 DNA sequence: TGTGCCAGCAGCTCAGCGGAGAGCTCCTACAATGAGCAGTTCTTC. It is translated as CASSSAESSYNEQFF.

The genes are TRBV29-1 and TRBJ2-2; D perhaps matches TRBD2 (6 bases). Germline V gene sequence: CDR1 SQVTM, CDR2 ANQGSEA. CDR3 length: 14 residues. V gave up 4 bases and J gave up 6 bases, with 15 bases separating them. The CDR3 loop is CSVVPTWGAGELFF. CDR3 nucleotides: TGCAGCGTTGTCCCCACCTGGGGGGCCGGGGAGCTGTTTTTT.

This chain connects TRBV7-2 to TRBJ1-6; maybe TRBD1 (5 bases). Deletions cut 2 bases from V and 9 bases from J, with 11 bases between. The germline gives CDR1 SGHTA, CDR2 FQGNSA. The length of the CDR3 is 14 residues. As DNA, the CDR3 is TGTGCCAGCAGCTTACGCAGGGTCGGTTCACCCCTCCACTTT. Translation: CASSLRRVGSPLHF.

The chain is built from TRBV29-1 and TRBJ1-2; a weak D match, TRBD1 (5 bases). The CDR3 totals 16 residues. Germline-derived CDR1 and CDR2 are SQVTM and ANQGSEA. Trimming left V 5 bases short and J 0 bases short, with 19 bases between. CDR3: CSVHKRSRAANYGYTF. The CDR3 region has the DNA TGCAGCGTTCATAAGCGCAGCAGGGCGGCTAACTATGGCTACACCTTC.

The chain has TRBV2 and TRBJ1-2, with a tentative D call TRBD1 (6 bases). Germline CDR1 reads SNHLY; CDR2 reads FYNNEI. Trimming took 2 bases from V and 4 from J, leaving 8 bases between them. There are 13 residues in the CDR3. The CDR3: CASSEQGIYGYTF. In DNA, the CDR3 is TGTGCCAGCAGTGAACAGGGGATCTATGGCTACACCTTC.

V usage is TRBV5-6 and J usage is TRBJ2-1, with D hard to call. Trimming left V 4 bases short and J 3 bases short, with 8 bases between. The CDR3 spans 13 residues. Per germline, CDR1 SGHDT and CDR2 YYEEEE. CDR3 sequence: CASSPDNYNEQFF. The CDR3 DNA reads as TGTGCCAGCAGCCCTGACAACTACAATGAGCAGTTCTTC.

CDR3 in DNA: TGTGCCAGCCGGCTCTGGACAGGGGTTAGTTATGGCTACACCTTC. Protein product: CASRLWTGVSYGYTF. The V and J genes are TRBV5-6 and TRBJ1-2, with 9 bases fitting TRBD1. CDR1 is SGHDT and CDR2 is YYEEEE in the germline V gene. V trimming: 7 bases; J trimming: 5 bases; junction bases outside the gene matches: 12. The CDR3 is 15 amino acids.

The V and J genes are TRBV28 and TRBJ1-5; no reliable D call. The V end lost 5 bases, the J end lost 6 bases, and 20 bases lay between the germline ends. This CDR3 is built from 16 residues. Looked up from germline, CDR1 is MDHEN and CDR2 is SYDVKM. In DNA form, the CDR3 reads TGTGCCAGCAGTCCCTCATCCCTTCCTGCGGCTCAGCCCCAGCATTTT. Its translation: CASSPSSLPAAQPQHF.